Below are 20 T cell receptor beta chains sequenced from a single sample in a study of cytomegalovirus exposure and HLA in healthy donors. With 60 Vbeta and 13 Jbeta primers, the PCR was carried out. Measured with immunoSEQ multiplex PCR; TCRdb has only the in-frame clones, and not every one. The sample lists 150,000 to 200,000 clones, around 68% occurring once. Sequencing used PBMCs. These receptors all stem from a girl aged 10-17 years in good health and CMV-seronegative.

In this sample, this clone turned up a few times. The J gene is TRBJ1-6, the V gene TRBV6-1, with 10 bases lining up with TRBD1. The CDR3 extends over 14 amino acids. V was clipped by 6 bases and J by 7 bases; unmatched bases: 3. Per the germline V gene, CDR1 is MNHNS and CDR2 is SASEGT. Written as DNA, the CDR3 is TGTGCCAGCAGGCGGGACAGGGGCAATTCACCCCTCCACTTT. It codes for CASRRDRGNSPLHF.

The chain links TRBV28 to TRBJ2-1; 8 bases are a match to TRBD2. Trimming removed 6 bases from V and 0 bases from J; junction bases left unmatched: 4. The germline V gene has CDR1 MDHEN and CDR2 SYDVKM. This CDR3 is 15 amino acids long. CDR3 bases: TGTGCCAGCAGGGACGGGACTAGCTCCTACAATGAGCAGTTCTTC. As protein: CASRDGTSSYNEQFF. Variable domain in full (rest from reference TRBV28 and TRBJ2-1): DVKVTQSSRYLVKRTGEKVFLECVQDMDHENMFWYRQDPGLGLRLIYFSYDVKMKEKGDIPEGYSVSREKKERFSLILESASTNQTSMYLCASRDGTSSYNEQFFGPGTRLTVL.

The chain links TRBV5-1 to TRBJ2-2, with 12 bases aligning to TRBD2. The CDR3 is 17 amino acids. Germline loops: CDR1 SGHRS, CDR2 YFSETQ. The V segment lost 4 bases and the J segment 4 bases; nucleotides outside the gene matches: 8. The DNA for the CDR3 is TGCGCCAGCAGCCCCCGAGCTAGCGGGGGGGGCACCGGGGAGCTGTTTTTT. Translated, it gives CASSPRASGGGTGELFF.

This rearrangement joins TRBV5-1 to TRBJ2-7; TRBD1 aligns across 7 bases. This CDR3 is 14 amino acids long. Germline lookup yields CDR1 SGHRS and CDR2 YFSETQ. The J segment lost 6 bases and the V segment lost 1 base, leaving 7 bases of the junction unmatched. The CDR3: CASSLTGTVGEQYF. CDR3 DNA: TGCGCCAGCAGCTTGACCGGGACAGTGGGCGAGCAGTACTTC.

V gene TRBV6-1 combines with J gene TRBJ2-7, with 9 bases lining up with TRBD2. The CDR3 has 15 residues. V shed 0 bases, J shed 1 base, and the junction held 1 base outside the gene matches. Germline V gene lookup returns CDR1 MNHNS and CDR2 SASEGT. In nucleotides, the CDR3 is TGTGCCAGCAGTGAAGCGCTAGCGGGGTCCTACGAGCAGTACTTC. It specifies CASSEALAGSYEQYF.

V is TRBV19 and J is TRBJ1-2; tentatively, D is TRBD1 (5 bases). Trimming cost V 7 bases and J 4 bases, with 16 bases left between them. CDR3 size: 14 residues. Germline V gene lookup returns CDR1 LNHDA and CDR2 SQIVND (reference sequence). The CDR3 sequence: CASIPRQSAYGYTF. The CDR3 bases are TGTGCCAGTATCCCCCGACAGTCAGCCTATGGCTACACCTTC. The entire variable domain, with the rest obtained from reference TRBV19 and TRBJ1-2, is as follows: DGGITQSPKYLFRKEGQNVTLSCEQNLNHDAMYWYRQDPGQGLRLIYYSQIVNDFQKGDIAEGYSVSREKKESFPLTVTSAQKNPTAFYLCASIPRQSAYGYTFGSGTRLTVV.

The chain is built from TRBV5-6 and TRBJ2-5, with D possibly being TRBD2 (6 bases). This CDR3 has 17 amino acids. Trimming stripped 4 bases from V and 1 base from J, with 20 bases between. CDR1 SGHDT and CDR2 YYEEEE come from the germline V gene. The CDR3 loop reads CASSPRLAQRVQETQYF. In DNA form, the CDR3 reads TGTGCCAGCAGCCCCCGACTTGCCCAGCGGGTCCAAGAGACCCAGTACTTC.

The chain uses TRBV7-9 and TRBJ2-1; D is possibly TRBD2 (5 bases). Germline CDR1 SEHNR, CDR2 FQNEAQ (reference sequence). This CDR3 comprises 13 residues. Trimming pared 6 bases from V and 8 bases from J, leaving 14 bases between. This CDR3 reads CASSPTNGDEQFF. CDR3 bases: TGTGCCAGCAGTCCGACAAACGGGGATGAGCAGTTCTTC.

The chain employs TRBV7-9 and TRBJ2-5; 9 bases agree with TRBD1. CDR3 size: 17 residues. CDR1 SEHNR and CDR2 FQNEAQ come from the germline V gene (reference sequence). The V gene end was trimmed by 2 bases and the J gene end by 0 bases; junction bases not matched to a gene: 7. The CDR3 DNA reads as TGTGCCAGCAGCTTATTCGGACAGGGGACCTACCAAGAGACCCAGTACTTC. This encodes CASSLFGQGTYQETQYF. Full variable domain (rest looked up from reference TRBV7-9 and TRBJ2-5): DTGVSQNPRHKITKRGQNVTFRCDPISEHNRLYWYRQTLGQGPEFLTYFQNEAQLEKSRLLSDRFSAERPKGSFSTLEIQRTEQGDSAMYLCASSLFGQGTYQETQYFGPGTRLLVL.

This chain uses TRBV19 with TRBJ1-1; 8 bases are a match to TRBD1. Germline CDR1 LNHDA, CDR2 SQIVND (reference sequence). CDR3 length equals 15 residues. The J segment lost 0 bases and the V segment lost 5 bases, leaving 5 bases of the junction unmatched. The CDR3 nucleotides are TGTGCCAGTAGTCGACCAGGGGGCGTGAACACTGAAGCTTTCTTT. It specifies CASSRPGGVNTEAFF.

The chain recombines TRBV18 with TRBJ2-1; D ambiguous. Germline V lookup: CDR1 KGHSH, CDR2 LQKENI. Deletions cut 3 bases from V and 0 bases from J, with 6 bases between. CDR3 size: 14 residues. CDR3 protein: CASSPLSSYNEQFF. CDR3 nucleotides: TGTGCCAGCTCACCGCTAAGCTCCTACAATGAGCAGTTCTTC.

V gene TRBV27 combines with J gene TRBJ1-2; D perhaps matches TRBD1 (5 bases). This CDR3 comprises 17 residues. Germline lookup yields CDR1 MNHEY and CDR2 SMNVEV (reference sequence). Trimming took 2 bases from V and 8 from J, leaving 24 bases between them. The CDR3 protein is CASSLASGGSSIKGYTF. For the CDR3, the DNA is TGTGCCAGCAGTTTAGCCTCTGGGGGGTCCTCGATAAAAGGCTACACCTTC.

This rearrangement joins TRBV7-9 to TRBJ2-5; D is ambiguous. In germline, CDR1 is SEHNR, CDR2 FQNEAQ (reference sequence). The CDR3 length is 13 residues. The V end lost 5 bases, the J end lost 1 base, and 8 bases lay between the germline ends. CDR3 DNA: TGTGCCAGCAGCCCAGAACCCCAAGAGACCCAGTACTTC. This sequence encodes CASSPEPQETQYF.

The chain carries TRBV27 and TRBJ2-1, with 7 bases matching TRBD2. Per the germline V gene, CDR1 is MNHEY and CDR2 is SMNVEV (reference sequence). The CDR3 has 13 amino acids. Trimming took 3 bases from V and 4 from J; bases not matched to a gene: 0. CDR3 sequence reads: CASSFGGYNEQFF. CDR3 bases: TGTGCCAGCAGTTTCGGGGGGTACAATGAGCAGTTCTTC.

The genes are TRBV2 and TRBJ1-1; D unclear. Trimming took 9 bases from V and 1 from J, leaving 9 bases between them. From germline, CDR1 is SNHLY and CDR2 FYNNEI. This CDR3 is built from 12 residues. The DNA of the CDR3 is TGTGCCAGTCGGCGGGAGAACACTGAAGCTTTCTTT. It specifies CASRRENTEAFF. Full variable domain (outside the CDR3, taken from reference TRBV2 and TRBJ1-1): EPEVTQTPSHQVTQMGQEVILRCVPISNHLYFYWYRQILGQKVEFLVSFYNNEISEKSEIFDDQFSVERPDGSNFTLKIRSTKLEDSAMYFCASRRENTEAFFGQGTRLTVV.

This rearrangement joins TRBV28 to TRBJ2-4; 7 bases match TRBD1. The CDR3 loop spans 14 amino acids. Germline V gene sequence: CDR1 MDHEN, CDR2 SYDVKM. Trimming cost V 5 bases and J 8 bases; bases outside gene matches: 9. The CDR3 DNA reads TGTGCCAGCAGTACGACAGGGCAGGGAGACATTCAGTACTTC. Its protein is CASSTTGQGDIQYF.

The CDR3 reads CASRRGTRQDTQYF. In DNA, the CDR3 is TGTGCCAGCAGGCGGGGGACCCGACAAGATACGCAGTATTTT. The chain links TRBV6-5 to TRBJ2-3; 7 bases match TRBD2. Germline CDR1 MNHEY, CDR2 SVGAGI. Trimming took 6 bases from V and 5 from J; bases not matched to a gene: 8. The CDR3 has 14 amino acids.

The chain carries TRBV5-1 and TRBJ2-6; 11 bases align to TRBD1. Looked up from germline, CDR1 is SGHRS and CDR2 is YFSETQ. V gave up 4 bases and J gave up 4 bases; unmatched junction bases: 7. CDR3 length: 17 residues. The CDR3 DNA sequence: TGCGCCAGCAGCAGGGGGACAGGGGGTTCGGGGGCCAACGTCCTGACTTTC. Its protein is CASSRGTGGSGANVLTF.

The rearrangement uses TRBV5-6 and TRBJ2-7; D might be TRBD2 (5 bases). Germline assignment: CDR1 SGHDT and CDR2 YYEEEE. The CDR3 length is 12 residues. V lost 5 bases and J 1 base, leaving 7 bases between the germline ends. As DNA, the CDR3 is TGTGCCAGCAGTTCGGGGTCCTACGAGCAGTACTTC. Its translation is CASSSGSYEQYF.

This sequence joins TRBV7-9 and TRBJ2-3; tentative D call: TRBD1 (5 bases). The CDR3 extends over 14 amino acids. Trimming removed 3 bases from V and 2 bases from J, with 9 bases in between. Per germline, CDR1 SEHNR and CDR2 FQNEAQ (reference sequence). CDR3 amino acids: CASSFRQNTDTQYF. CDR3 DNA: TGTGCCAGCAGCTTCCGACAGAACACAGATACGCAGTATTTT.